Described below is a single T cell receptor beta chain sequence and its context. Which antigen it targets is not known. No base quality values were provided; no much bigger clone lies one nucleotide off. This entry is derived from a study of PD-L1 blockade in urothelial cancer (dated by TCRdb to the late 2010s). About the investigation overall: Every patient began therapy at some point between 2014 and 2015 and was given atezolizumab 1,200 mg intravenously every 3 weeks. Pretreatment tumor samples, along with matched peripheral blood serially collected before and after atezolizumab treatment, were subjected to TCR sequencing. About 90% of the 29 patients were identified as males with urothelial cancer of bladder origin, and a prior smoking history was reported by 18 of 29 patients. Blood samples were analyzed 3 weeks after the start of treatment (second dose) and 6 weeks after the start of treatment. Durable clinical benefit meant progression-free survival longer than 6 months, and TCR features were also tested against progression-free and overall survival. Blood samples gave median yields of approximately 130,000 T cells and over 80,000 unique TCRs, along with a median clonality of about 0.084. Whole exome sequencing and RNA sequencing of pretreatment tumors were performed alongside TCR sequencing in the same patients. Patients had an ECOG performance status of 0 or 1 and had received between 0 and 3 prior chemotherapy regimens. Durable clinical benefit was achieved by nine patients and was not achieved by 20 patients. An exploratory multi-omic analysis was conducted of the somatic, immune and clinical correlates of response to PD-L1 blockade with atezolizumab in urothelial cancer. Under 30 patients had pretreatment blood TCR-seq, about 25 had at least one posttreatment blood collection, and about 25 had tumor TCR-seq. The investigation overall reported the following: Patients with durable benefit showed greater expansion of tumor-associated TCR clones in peripheral blood 3 weeks after starting treatment (n ≈ 22, p = 0.022). Because of the small sample size (n ≈ 30) and the many exploratory analyses performed, the results are intended to be regarded as hypothesis-generating. Improved progression-free and overall survival was found to be associated with pretreatment peripheral blood TCR clonality below the median.

Sample time point, as interpreted from the label and publication: pretreatment peripheral blood. The cohort included 29 patients with locally advanced or metastatic urothelial carcinoma who were treated at Memorial Sloan Kettering on a trial protocol. Peripheral blood mononuclear cells were collected pretreatment and during treatment, with between 1 and 8 total time points obtained per patient. The Qiagen DNeasy Blood extraction kit was used to purify genomic DNA from total PBMCs and tumor samples. PBMCs were collected pretreatment and during treatment and were isolated and stored as previously described. To estimate absolute template abundance from read counts, synthetic TCR analog templates were spiked into each PCR. The immunoSEQ assay was used to amplify TCRbeta CDR3 regions from genomic DNA with bias-controlled V and J gene primers. Rearranged TCRbeta segments were sequenced at approximately 20X coverage. Per the authors' processing: Clustering was used to correct sequencing errors, and CDR3s were annotated against IMGT to assign V, D and J genes. Out-of-frame and stop-codon sequences were excluded, and only productive TCRbeta rearrangements were used in downstream analyses. Clonality was calculated as one minus the Shannon entropy normalized by the log of the number of unique productive sequences. Clones differing between time points or between blood and tumor were identified using Fisher's exact test with Benjamini-Hochberg correction, with an adjusted p below 0.01 applied as the threshold. TCRdb holds this immuneACCESS table with in-frame rearrangements only. Some clones are missing; in checked studies, unresolved V genes explain under half, and the rest has no known cause. V, J and clone size are those of that table, while D and trimming were read from the DNA. The sample data list approximately 45,000 clones, and 75% to 85% of these were observed just once. The top ten clonotypes cover around 1.5% of the sample.

The germline V gene encodes CDR1 SGHAT and CDR2 FQNNGV. Unmatched junction bases come to 8, with V trimmed by 1 base and J by 1 base. Its CDR3 holds 19 amino acids, cysteine through phenylalanine. CDR3 DNA only is kept here, 57 bases in frame from base 1. The specimen comprised PBMCs, sampled around atezolizumab (anti-PD-L1) treatment. This clonotype was sampled from a man aged 45-60 years with urothelial cancer. The V and J segments used are TRBV11-2 and TRBJ2-2; 11 central nucleotides agree with TRBD2. The encoded CDR3 is CASSLGRLAGRVNTGELFF. The nucleotides are TGTGCCAGCAGCTTAGGGAGACTAGCGGGGAGGGTGAACACCGGGGAGCTGTTTTTT.